Listed below are T cell receptor beta chains from one sample, sequenced in a study of cytomegalovirus exposure and HLA in healthy donors. The repertoire was sequenced with immunoSEQ multiplex PCR; TCRdb's copy has only in-frame clones and lacks some. The table has 170,000 or so clones, roughly 80% seen once. Material: PBMCs. These receptors were taken from a woman aged 25 to 39 in good health and CMV-seronegative. CDR3s include the opening cysteine and the closing phenylalanine or tryptophan. Each record gives: D gene, J gene, clone size, V gene, CDR3 DNA, CDR3 protein. D genes are given only for firm matches. Clone sizes are given selectively: once, few, many, or a class where the clone is expanded.

D gene: NA
J gene: TRBJ1-2
clone size: once
V gene: TRBV25-1
CDR3 DNA: TGTGCCAGCCAAGCTTCCCTTGGTAAAGGCTACACCTTC
CDR3 protein: CASQASLGKGYTF

D gene: NA
J gene: TRBJ1-5
clone size: NA
V gene: TRBV20-1
CDR3 DNA: TGCGGGAGGGGGAACAGTCAGCCCCAGCATTTT
CDR3 protein: CGRGNSQPQHF

D gene: NA
J gene: TRBJ1-2
clone size: NA
V gene: TRBV19
CDR3 DNA: TGTGCCAGTAGTTCAATCCCCTTACGGGTCTACACCTTC
CDR3 protein: CASSSIPLRVYTF

D gene: NA
J gene: TRBJ1-2
clone size: NA
V gene: TRBV6-1
CDR3 DNA: TGTGCCAGCAGTGAAAGTGGCAGCTATGGCTACACCTTC
CDR3 protein: CASSESGSYGYTF

D gene: NA
J gene: TRBJ1-6
clone size: NA
V gene: TRBV6-1
CDR3 DNA: TGTGCCAGCAGTGACCTATCTATAAGCAATTCACCCCTCCACTTT
CDR3 protein: CASSDLSISNSPLHF

D gene: TRBD1
J gene: TRBJ1-3
clone size: NA
V gene: TRBV28
CDR3 DNA: TGTGCCAGCAGTTTTTCTTACAGGGGGAGGACCATATATTTT
CDR3 protein: CASSFSYRGRTIYF

D gene: TRBD1
J gene: TRBJ1-2
clone size: NA
V gene: TRBV6-5
CDR3 DNA: TGTGCCAGCAGTCGACAGGGTTTGCGGGGCTACACCTTC
CDR3 protein: CASSRQGLRGYTF

D gene: TRBD1
J gene: TRBJ1-1
clone size: NA
V gene: TRBV14
CDR3 DNA: TGTGCCAGCAGCCGAGACTTACAGGGGGCACGAGCTTTCTTT
CDR3 protein: CASSRDLQGARAFF

D gene: NA
J gene: TRBJ2-7
clone size: NA
V gene: TRBV7-9
CDR3 DNA: TGTGCCAGCAGCTTATGGTCCACAGGTTCCTACGAGCAGTACTTC
CDR3 protein: CASSLWSTGSYEQYF

D gene: TRBD1
J gene: TRBJ1-4
clone size: NA
V gene: TRBV6-5
CDR3 DNA: TGTGCCAGCAGTTACGAGGGGACAGGGGAGATTGAAAAACTGTTTTTT
CDR3 protein: CASSYEGTGEIEKLFF

D gene: NA
J gene: TRBJ1-2
clone size: NA
V gene: TRBV2
CDR3 DNA: TGTGCCAGCAGTTTTAACAGGGACTATGGCTACACCTTC
CDR3 protein: CASSFNRDYGYTF

D gene: NA
J gene: TRBJ1-6
clone size: NA
V gene: TRBV6-1
CDR3 DNA: TGTGCCAGCAGACCGGACTTGAATTCACCCCTCCACTTT
CDR3 protein: CASRPDLNSPLHF

D gene: NA
J gene: TRBJ2-1
clone size: NA
V gene: TRBV5-4
CDR3 DNA: TGTGCCAGCAGCTTAGGCGGGGTCACCTACAATGAGCAGTTCTTC
CDR3 protein: CASSLGGVTYNEQFF

D gene: TRBD1
J gene: TRBJ2-7
clone size: NA
V gene: TRBV2
CDR3 DNA: TGTGCCAGCAACGACCTAAGGACAGGGCAGTACTTC
CDR3 protein: CASNDLRTGQYF

D gene: NA
J gene: TRBJ1-2
clone size: NA
V gene: TRBV29-1
CDR3 DNA: TGCAGCGTTGACATGGGGGGTGAGGGCTACACCTTC
CDR3 protein: CSVDMGGEGYTF

D gene: TRBD1
J gene: TRBJ1-4
clone size: NA
V gene: TRBV6-4
CDR3 DNA: TGTGCCAGCAGTGCCCGGACAGGCGGTACGGAAAAACTGTTTTTT
CDR3 protein: CASSARTGGTEKLFF

D gene: NA
J gene: TRBJ2-5
clone size: few
V gene: TRBV30
CDR3 DNA: TGTGCCTGGAGTGCCGGGACAAAAGAGACCCAGTACTTC
CDR3 protein: CAWSAGTKETQYF

D gene: TRBD2
J gene: TRBJ2-3
clone size: NA
V gene: TRBV5-1
CDR3 DNA: TGCGCCAGCAGCCCGGGGACTAGCGGACTTCCAGATACGCAGTATTTT
CDR3 protein: CASSPGTSGLPDTQYF

D gene: NA
J gene: TRBJ1-2
clone size: NA
V gene: TRBV5-1
CDR3 DNA: TGCGCCAGCAGCTTGGGAGACTATGGCTACACCTTC
CDR3 protein: CASSLGDYGYTF

D gene: NA
J gene: TRBJ1-1
clone size: NA
V gene: TRBV6-1
CDR3 DNA: TGTGCCACCTCACCCACAGGGAACACTGAAGCTTTCTTT
CDR3 protein: CATSPTGNTEAFF

D gene: NA
J gene: TRBJ1-6
clone size: NA
V gene: TRBV7-8
CDR3 DNA: TGTGCCAGCAGCTTAGTCACAGGGATCGATTCACCCCTCCACTTT
CDR3 protein: CASSLVTGIDSPLHF

D gene: NA
J gene: TRBJ2-3
clone size: NA
V gene: TRBV2
CDR3 DNA: TGTGCCAGCAGTGGCGGGTGGCGGCGTAGCACAGATACGCAGTATTTT
CDR3 protein: CASSGGWRRSTDTQYF

D gene: NA
J gene: TRBJ2-7
clone size: few
V gene: TRBV5-5
CDR3 DNA: TGTGCCAGCAGCTTGGGGCCTATAGGGGCATACGAGCAGTACTTC
CDR3 protein: CASSLGPIGAYEQYF

D gene: TRBD1
J gene: TRBJ1-1
clone size: NA
V gene: TRBV9
CDR3 DNA: TGTGCCAGCAGCGCGACAGGGTGGGAGTCCGCTTTCTTT
CDR3 protein: CASSATGWESAFF

D gene: TRBD1
J gene: TRBJ2-2
clone size: NA
V gene: TRBV9
CDR3 DNA: TGTGCCAGCAGCTCCTTGGGGACAGGGGCAATCGGGGAGCTGTTTTTT
CDR3 protein: CASSSLGTGAIGELFF

D gene: NA
J gene: TRBJ1-4
clone size: once
V gene: TRBV5-1
CDR3 DNA: TGCGCCAGCAGCTTCGCTAATGAAAAACTGTTTTTT
CDR3 protein: CASSFANEKLFF

D gene: TRBD1
J gene: TRBJ2-7
clone size: NA
V gene: TRBV29-1
CDR3 DNA: TGCAGCGTGGGGGGACAGGCCGAGCAGTACTTC
CDR3 protein: CSVGGQAEQYF

D gene: TRBD2
J gene: TRBJ2-3
clone size: NA
V gene: TRBV2
CDR3 DNA: TGTGCCAGCAGTTTAACTAGCGGGGCTCGCACAGATACGCAGTATTTT
CDR3 protein: CASSLTSGARTDTQYF

D gene: NA
J gene: TRBJ1-5
clone size: NA
V gene: TRBV6-1
CDR3 DNA: TGTGCCAGCAGTGAGCCGGGGGGTGTGGAGCCCCAGCATTTT
CDR3 protein: CASSEPGGVEPQHF

D gene: NA
J gene: TRBJ2-1
clone size: few
V gene: TRBV29-1
CDR3 DNA: TGCAGCGTTCCCCTGAGCTCCTACAATGAGCAGTTCTTC
CDR3 protein: CSVPLSSYNEQFF

D gene: TRBD1
J gene: TRBJ2-2
clone size: NA
V gene: TRBV4-2
CDR3 DNA: TGTGCCAGCAGCATTGTGCGGGGACAGGTGGAGAACACCGGGGAGCTGTTTTTT
CDR3 protein: CASSIVRGQVENTGELFF

D gene: TRBD1
J gene: TRBJ2-3
clone size: NA
V gene: TRBV5-4
CDR3 DNA: TGTGCCAGCAGCTCACAGGGGACAGATACGCAGTATTTT
CDR3 protein: CASSSQGTDTQYF